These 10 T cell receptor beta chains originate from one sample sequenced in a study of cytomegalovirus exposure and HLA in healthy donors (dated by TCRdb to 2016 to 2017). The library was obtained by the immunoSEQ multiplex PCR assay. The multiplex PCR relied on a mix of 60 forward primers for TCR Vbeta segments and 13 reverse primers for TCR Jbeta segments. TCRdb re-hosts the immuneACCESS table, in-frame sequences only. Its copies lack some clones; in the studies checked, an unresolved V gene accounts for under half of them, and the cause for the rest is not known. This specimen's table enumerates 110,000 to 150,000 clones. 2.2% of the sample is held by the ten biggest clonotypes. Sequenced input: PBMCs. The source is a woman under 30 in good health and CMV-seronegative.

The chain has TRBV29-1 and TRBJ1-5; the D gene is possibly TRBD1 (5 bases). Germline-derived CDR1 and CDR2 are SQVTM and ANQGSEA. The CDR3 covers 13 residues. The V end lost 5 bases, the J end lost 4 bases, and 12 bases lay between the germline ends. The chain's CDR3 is CSVTGGENQPQHF. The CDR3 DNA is TGCAGCGTTACCGGGGGGGAAAATCAGCCCCAGCATTTT.

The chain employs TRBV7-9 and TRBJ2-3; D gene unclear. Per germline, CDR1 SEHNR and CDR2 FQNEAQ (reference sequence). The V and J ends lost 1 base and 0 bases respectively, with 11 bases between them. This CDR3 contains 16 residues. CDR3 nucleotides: TGTGCCAGCAGCTTAGAGGCAGGTTTTAGCACAGATACGCAGTATTTT. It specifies CASSLEAGFSTDTQYF. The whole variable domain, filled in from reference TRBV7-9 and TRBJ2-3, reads DTGVSQNPRHKITKRGQNVTFRCDPISEHNRLYWYRQTLGQGPEFLTYFQNEAQLEKSRLLSDRFSAERPKGSFSTLEIQRTEQGDSAMYLCASSLEAGFSTDTQYFGPGTRLTVL.

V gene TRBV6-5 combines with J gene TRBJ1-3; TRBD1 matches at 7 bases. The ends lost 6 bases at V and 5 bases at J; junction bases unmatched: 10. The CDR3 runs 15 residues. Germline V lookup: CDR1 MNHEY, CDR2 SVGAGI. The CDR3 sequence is CASSRGQLSRNTIYF. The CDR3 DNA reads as TGTGCCAGCAGCAGGGGACAGTTGAGTAGAAACACCATATATTTT.

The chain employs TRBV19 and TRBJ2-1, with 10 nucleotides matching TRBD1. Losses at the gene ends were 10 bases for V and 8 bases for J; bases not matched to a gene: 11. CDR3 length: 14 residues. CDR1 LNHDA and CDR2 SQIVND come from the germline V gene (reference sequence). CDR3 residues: CATGGQGPVDEQFF. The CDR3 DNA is TGTGCCACTGGGGGACAGGGGCCGGTAGATGAGCAGTTCTTC.

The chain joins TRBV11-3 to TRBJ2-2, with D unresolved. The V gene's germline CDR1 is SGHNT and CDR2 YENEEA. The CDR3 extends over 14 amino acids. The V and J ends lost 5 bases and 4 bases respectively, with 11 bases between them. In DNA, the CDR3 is TGTGCCAGCAGCAACCAGGTCGCCACCGGGGAGCTGTTTTTT. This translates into CASSNQVATGELFF.

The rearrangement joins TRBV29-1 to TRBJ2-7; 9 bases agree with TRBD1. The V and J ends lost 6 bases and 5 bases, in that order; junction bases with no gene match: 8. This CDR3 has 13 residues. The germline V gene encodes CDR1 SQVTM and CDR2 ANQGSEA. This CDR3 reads CSVRQGGIHEQYF. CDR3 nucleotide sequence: TGCAGCGTACGACAGGGGGGAATCCACGAGCAGTACTTC.

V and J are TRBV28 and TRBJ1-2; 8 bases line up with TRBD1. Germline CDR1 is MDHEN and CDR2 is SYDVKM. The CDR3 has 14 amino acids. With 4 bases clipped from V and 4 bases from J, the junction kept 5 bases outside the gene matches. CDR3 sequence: CASSSPGQVYGYTF. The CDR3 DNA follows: TGTGCCAGCAGTTCCCCGGGACAGGTCTATGGCTACACCTTC.

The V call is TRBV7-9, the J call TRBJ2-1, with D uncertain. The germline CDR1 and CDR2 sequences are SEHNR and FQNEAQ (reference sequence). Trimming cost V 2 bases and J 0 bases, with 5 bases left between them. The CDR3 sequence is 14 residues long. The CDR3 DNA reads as TGTGCCAGCAGCTTAACGAGCTCCTACAATGAGCAGTTCTTC. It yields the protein CASSLTSSYNEQFF.

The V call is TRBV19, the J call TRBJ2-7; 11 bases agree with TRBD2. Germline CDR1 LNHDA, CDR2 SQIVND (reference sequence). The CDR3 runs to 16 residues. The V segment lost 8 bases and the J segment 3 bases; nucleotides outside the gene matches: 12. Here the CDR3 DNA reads TGTGCCAGTCGCGCCGCCTCTAGCGGGAGGTTCTACGAGCAGTACTTC. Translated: CASRAASSGRFYEQYF.

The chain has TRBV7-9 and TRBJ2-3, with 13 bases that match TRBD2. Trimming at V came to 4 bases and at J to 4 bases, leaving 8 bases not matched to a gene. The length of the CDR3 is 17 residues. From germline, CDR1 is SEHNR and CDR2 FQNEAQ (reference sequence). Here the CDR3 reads CASSSRRTSGSADTQYF. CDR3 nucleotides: TGTGCCAGCAGCTCCCGAAGGACTAGCGGGAGCGCAGATACGCAGTATTTT.